This T cell receptor (beta chain) is drawn from a study of T cell responses to AZD1222 COVID-19 vaccine. Study results and limitations: Seropositivity was recorded at baseline in only a handful of AZD1222 recipients. Spike-specific TCR breadth and depth went up after people got two AZD1222 doses. It should be noted that donors were predominantly white British and more often female, and clonal diversity was possibly underestimated.

Points on this clone: Its antigen is still unknown.

Trimming cost V 2 bases and J 6 bases; bases outside gene matches: 5. Germline CDR1 reads ENHRY; CDR2 reads SYGVKD. The length of the CDR3 is 14 residues. Profiled with immunoSEQ multiplex PCR; TCRdb holds only in-frame clones, not every one. The table has over 75,000 clones, roughly nine tenths seen once; the top ten hold around a tenth. The sequence derives from an adult who received the AZD1222 COVID-19 vaccine. This specimen was peripheral blood, taken 28 days after the second AZD1222 dose. The genes are TRBV10-3 and TRBJ2-7; TRBD1 aligns across 9 bases. The CDR3 nucleotides are TGTGCCATCAGTGAGGGACAGGGGTTTTCCGAGCAGTACTTC. This codes for CAISEGQGFSEQYF.